Below, 2 T cell receptor beta chains from the same sample are listed, as sequenced in a study of blood T cells in healthy people across ages. The authors ran a second PCR of about 7 to 12 cycles using a sample-barcoded 5' primer and a J-beta primer mix. TCRdb re-analysed the 5' RACE reads in MiXCR, keeping a single row per CDR3 protein. The sample contains around 1,600,000 distinct CDR3 sequences, about 45% of which appear only once. The material sequenced was blood. These receptors all come from a woman younger than 30 in good health.

This clonotype has only a few counts. This chain joins TRBV5-8 and TRBJ2-5; the D gene could be TRBD1 or TRBD2 (5 bases each). Per germline, CDR1 SGHTS and CDR2 YDEGEE. The V end was cut by 0 bases, the J end by 5 bases, with 11 bases between. The CDR3 has 14 amino acids. The CDR3 region has the DNA TGTGCCAGCAGCTTGGCTTGGGGGTCGGAGACCCAGTACTTC. Its protein is CASSLAWGSETQYF.

The chain carries TRBV14 and TRBJ2-3; 8 bases map to TRBD2. The germline CDR1 and CDR2 sequences are SGHDN and FVKESK. V dropped 6 bases and J dropped 3; count of bases not matched to a gene: 11. The CDR3 extends over 16 amino acids. CDR3 protein: CASSRLSGRGTDTQYF. CDR3 DNA: TGTGCCAGCAGTCGTTTGAGCGGGAGAGGGACAGATACGCAGTATTTT. Based on the CDR3 plus reference TRBV14 and TRBJ2-3, the full variable domain is EAGVTQFPSHSVIEKGQTVTLRCDPISGHDNLYWYRRVMGKEIKFLLHFVKESKQDESGMPNNRFLAERTGGTYSTLKVQPAELEDSGVYFCASSRLSGRGTDTQYFGPGTRLTVL.